Below, one TCR beta chain is given with its context. Its antigen target is currently unknown. For sequencing, an Illumina HiSeq 2000 was employed. The TCR beta cDNA libraries were made using 5'RACE template switching, a step that added both a universal primer site and unique molecular identifiers. Synthesis of cDNA was primed from the TCR beta constant segment and was followed by two consecutive PCR amplification steps. Under the source paper's analysis protocol: Reads were demultiplexed and grouped by UMI with MIGEC, and clonotypes were assembled and quantified with MiTCR. To exclude erroneous sequences, any TCR cDNA sequence not supported by at least two reads was discarded. Downstream repertoire analysis used the tcR package, and clonotypes were matched across fractions by CDR3 nucleotide sequence plus V segment. VDJmatch was used to annotate antigen specificity against VDJdb, with one amino acid substitution in CDR3 allowed. TCRdb reprocessed the reads; each CDR3 protein sequence makes one entry, and DNA is unavailable. TCRdb, not the authors, supplied the V and J calls. The sample's own table lists 300,000 to 450,000 distinct CDR3 sequences. The leading ten clones occupy roughly 5.2% of the sample.

From the cysteine through the phenylalanine, the CDR3 covers 16 amino acids. No DNA is given. CDR1 and CDR2 are drawn from the germline V gene (reference sequence): SEHNR, FQNEAQ. To determine HCMV serostatus, a commercial ELISA kit was used to detect HCMV-specific IgG in serum. Ficoll density gradient centrifugation was used to isolate peripheral blood mononuclear cells from blood. This sample was taken from a study of T cells expressing NK-cell markers (dated by TCRdb to 2019 to 2021). Looking at the study overall: Eight or nine donors provided sorted CD3+CD56+NKG2C+, CD3+CD56+NKG2C- and CD3+CD56-NKG2C+ T-cell subsets, whose TCR beta-chain repertoires were profiled. Seven of the eight sequenced donors were HCMV-seropositive and one was HCMV-seronegative. The eight sequenced donors were randomly selected healthy volunteers, three men and five women. The libraries were sequenced on Illumina HiSeq 2000/2500, MiSeq or NextSeq, producing 2 x 150 bp reads.

Paper-wide results and their limitations: In several donors, the dominant CD3+CD56+NKG2C+ clonotypes were found to rank among the top 10 CD8+ clonotypes and to make up roughly 1.0-8% of CD8+ T cells. Those dominant clonotypes were again the most abundant among CD3+CD56-NKG2C+ cells in a handful of donors, at about 25-65%. It remained unclear whether the expanded NKG2C-expressing T cell clones were specific for HCMV antigens.

Sequenced sample: blood T cells: a sorted CD56 or NKG2C T cell subset, CD4+ or CD8+ T cells, or bulk PBMC T cells (not recorded which). The chain couples TRBV7-9 to TRBJ2-2; there is no DNA to check the TCRdb D call of TRBD2. This clonotype was sampled from a man aged 18 to 69 in good health. The CDR3 reads as follows: CASDNSGWTNTGELFF.